This T cell receptor (beta chain) was identified during a study of identical twins. A universal primer site arose from template switching, and cDNA bore unique molecular identifiers. Each CDR3 protein gets one entry after TCRdb re-called the 5' RACE reads with MiXCR. The table lists 750,000 to 950,000 distinct CDR3 sequences, roughly 12% of them singletons. CDR1 and CDR2 (germline): SEHNR, FQNEAQ (reference sequence). V gave up 3 bases and J gave up 5 bases, with 7 bases separating them. CDR3 length: 12 residues. These data were also reused for a study on yellow fever vaccine responses in identical twins.

Material: PBMCs. The J gene is TRBJ2-5, the V gene TRBV7-9; D call uncertain. This receptor was taken from a woman between 18 and 29 years old in good health. In DNA form, the CDR3 reads TGTGCCAGCAGCTTCGAGTCGGAGACCCAGTACTTC. Its protein is CASSFESETQYF.